This T cell receptor (beta chain) emerged from a study of tumor-infiltrating lymphocytes in localized non-small cell lung cancer. Study at large: Some samples were collected after neoadjuvant chemotherapy; smokers, never-smokers and several histologies were included. Tumor tissue and non-adjacent uninvolved lung came from each patient. Study findings and constraints: Available tissue quantity limited TCR sequencing to a patient subset. Tumor T-cell fraction from TCR sequencing was not associated with recurrence-free survival (p = 0.61).

V shed 3 bases and J shed 0 bases, with 15 bases lying between them. This CDR3 is built from 16 residues. The germline CDR1 and CDR2 sequences are MDHEN and SYDVKM. Measured with immunoSEQ multiplex PCR; TCRdb has only the in-frame clones, and not every one. The table records tens of thousands of clones, under 75% of them present only once. This clone is classed as medium-sized. Its specificity is unknown. The receptor comes from a human donor with non-small cell lung cancer. The sample consisted of lung tumor tissue. The V gene is TRBV28, the J gene TRBJ2-7, with D possibly being TRBD1 (6 bases). The CDR3 reads CASSFWGQGDSYEQYF. In DNA form, the CDR3 reads TGTGCCAGCAGTTTTTGGGGGCAGGGTGACTCCTACGAGCAGTACTTC.